The text below deals with one T cell receptor (beta chain). These data belong to a study of blood T cell repertoires in COVID-19. Study-level background: Samples of COVID-19 (acute and convalescent) were obtained from the United States, Italy and Spain.

Authors' data handling: From reference gene primer amplification, estimates of nucleated cell counts were derived. Sequencing used immunoSEQ multiplex PCR; TCRdb keeps in-frame clones, though not all of them. That table furnishes V, J and clone size, whereas the DNA furnished D and trimming. The table includes more than 120,000 clones, approximately 89% detected once. Sequenced material: peripheral blood. This receptor was taken from a human donor in a cohort sampled during active COVID-19.

CDR3 sequence (DNA): TGTGCCAGCTCACCACTGACAGGGGAAAAACTGTTTTTT. It codes for CASSPLTGEKLFF. The V call is TRBV18, the J call TRBJ1-4; TRBD1 matches 7 bases. The J segment lost 8 bases and the V segment lost 1 base, leaving 1 base of the junction unmatched. Germline V gene data show CDR1 as KGHSH and CDR2 as LQKENI. The CDR3 extends over 13 amino acids.